Below, one T cell receptor (beta chain) is given with its context. Its antigen is still unknown. Within one base of it there is no much larger clone, and no base qualities were kept. Repertoire analyses used several healthy control donors as the comparison group. Before genomic DNA extraction, CD8+ T cells lacking CD4 were purified from blood. Library preparation used the immunoSEQ multiplex PCR assay. Genomic DNA from the sorted T-cell subsets was used to amplify and sequence rearranged TCR beta chain products. Per the source publication's procedure: Repertoire diversity of productive TCR beta rearrangements was quantified using Shannon entropy and Simpson indices. To assess clonal expansion, the frequencies of the 100 most abundant productive TCR beta clonotypes were added up as a share of total reads. A self-reactivity index based on amino acid usage at CDR3beta positions 6 and 7 was applied to the TRB repertoires. Repertoire analyses used two-way ANOVA; flow cytometric analyses used Student t or Mann-Whitney tests. The clones in this table, taken by TCRdb from immuneACCESS, are in-frame only. Not every clone is retained; where verified, under half of the shortfall comes from an unresolved V gene, and the cause of the rest is unknown. The V and J calls and the clone size are those of that table, but D and trimming were determined from the DNA. The sample records 30,000 to 40,000 clones, 89% of which are singletons. The ten largest clones represent approximately 14% of the sample.

The sample comes from a study of regulatory and conventional T cells in RAG deficiency (dated by TCRdb to 2016 to 2017). As for the study more broadly: High-throughput TCR beta sequencing was used to compare the diversity and composition of the Treg, conventional CD4+ and CD8+ T cell repertoires of RAG-deficient patients with those of healthy controls.

Overall study outcomes, separate from this receptor: Compared with control T-cell subpopulations, RAG-deficient patients had much lower Shannon entropy and higher Simpson indices. Shorter CDR3 lengths were found in all patient T-cell subsets, and >80% Treg-Tconv repertoire overlap at nucleotide and amino acid level was observed in Omenn syndrome patients. The CD25-high CD127-low cells sorted from Omenn syndrome patients may be peripherally activated cells rather than true Treg cells. In Omenn syndrome and CID/AS patients compared with controls, about 90-fold fewer unique TCR beta sequences were detected from Treg cells, versus approximately 10-fold fewer for other subsets. Some T-cell subset analyses were not done for some subjects.

Another study also made use of these data, one on regulatory T cells. The second paper states: The multiplex PCR relied on 52 forward TRBV primers and 13 reverse TRBJ primers, and amplification bias was corrected through assay-based and computational methods. Restricted unique TRB V-J pairs and skewed V and J gene usage were observed in patient repertoires, most markedly in regulatory T cells. Between CD3G-deficient patients and healthy controls, the study compared T-cell receptor beta repertoires in sorted regulatory T cells, conventional CD4+ T cells and CD8+ T cells. Ficoll density separation was used to isolate peripheral blood mononuclear cells. A FACSAria cell sorter was used to isolate CD3+ CD8+ CD4- T cells. Within the immunoSEQ assay, multiplex PCR amplified rearranged TRB loci from genomic DNA. Sequencing of the TRB amplicons was done on an Illumina HiSeq platform. Raw sequences were error-filtered and aligned to reference gene sequences by custom algorithms and were subsequently analyzed with the immunoSEQ online tools. Frequencies of productive and nonproductive TRB rearrangements were evaluated among both unique and total sequences. Groups were compared by t tests, Mann-Whitney tests or two-way ANOVA performed in Prism software.

The receptor was derived from a human donor in good health. The sequenced material came from CD8+ T cells sorted from blood.

The sequenced DNA: TGTGCCAGCAGCTTAGTCCAGGGTAGAACTGAAGCTTTCTTT. This sequence encodes CASSLVQGRTEAFF. The chain couples TRBV13 to TRBJ1-1, with TRBD1 tentatively as D gene (5 bases match). The CDR3 contains 14 residues, cysteine and phenylalanine counted. Only CDR3 DNA is held: 42 bases, read in frame from base 1. Sequences PRHDT (CDR1) and FYEKMQ (CDR2) are obtained from the germline V gene (reference sequence). V loses 1 base of germline sequence and J loses 5 bases, and the interval between the two ends is 11 bases.